This T cell receptor beta chain was obtained from a study of blood T cells in healthy people across ages. General observations from the study: Expanded clonotype changes were possibly confounded by unknown donor CMV status.

With respect to this clonotype: Its antigen is currently unknown.

This CDR3 is 14 amino acids long. Germline loops: CDR1 SQVTM, CDR2 ANQGSEA. The V and J ends lost 4 bases and 12 bases respectively, with 22 bases between them. A J-beta primer mix and a sample-barcoded 5' primer were used in a second PCR of about 7 to 12 cycles. The template-switch adaptor, which had 12 random nucleotides, put a tag on each cDNA molecule. Each CDR3 protein is one row after TCRdb ran MiXCR on the 5' RACE reads. The sample records hundreds of thousands of distinct CDR3 sequences, roughly 64% being singletons. This sequence originates from a man under 40 in good health. The rearrangement joins TRBV29-1 to TRBJ2-1, with D perhaps matching TRBD1 (6 bases). Sequenced: blood. CDR3 sequence: CSVGRGTDAELQFF. DNA for the CDR3: TGCAGCGTTGGCAGGGGTACGGATGCGGAATTGCAGTTCTTC.